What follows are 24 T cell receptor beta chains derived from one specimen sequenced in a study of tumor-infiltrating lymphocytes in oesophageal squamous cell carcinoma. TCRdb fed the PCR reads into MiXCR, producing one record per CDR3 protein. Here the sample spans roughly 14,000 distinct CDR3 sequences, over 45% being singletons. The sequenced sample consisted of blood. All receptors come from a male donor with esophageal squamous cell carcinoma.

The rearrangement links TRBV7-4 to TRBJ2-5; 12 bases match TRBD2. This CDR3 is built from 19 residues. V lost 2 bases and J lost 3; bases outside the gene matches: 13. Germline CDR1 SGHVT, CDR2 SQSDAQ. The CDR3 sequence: CASSLSLWTSGANKETQYF. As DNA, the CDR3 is TGTGCCAGCAGCTTAAGTTTATGGACTAGCGGGGCGAACAAAGAGACCCAGTACTTC.

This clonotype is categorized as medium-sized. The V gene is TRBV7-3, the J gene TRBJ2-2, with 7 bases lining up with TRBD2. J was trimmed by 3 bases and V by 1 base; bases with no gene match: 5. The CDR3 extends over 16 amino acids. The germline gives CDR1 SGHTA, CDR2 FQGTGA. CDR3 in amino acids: CASSLSEGGHTGELFF. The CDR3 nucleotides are TGTGCCAGCAGCTTAAGTGAGGGAGGGCACACCGGGGAGCTGTTTTTT.

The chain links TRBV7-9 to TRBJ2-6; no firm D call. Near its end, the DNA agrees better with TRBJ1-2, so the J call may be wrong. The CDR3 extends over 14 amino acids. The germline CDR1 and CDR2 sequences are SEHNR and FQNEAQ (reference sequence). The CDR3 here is CASSLERVGFGYTF. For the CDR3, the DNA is TGTGCCAGCAGCTTAGAAAGGGTCGGGTTTGGCTACACCTTC.

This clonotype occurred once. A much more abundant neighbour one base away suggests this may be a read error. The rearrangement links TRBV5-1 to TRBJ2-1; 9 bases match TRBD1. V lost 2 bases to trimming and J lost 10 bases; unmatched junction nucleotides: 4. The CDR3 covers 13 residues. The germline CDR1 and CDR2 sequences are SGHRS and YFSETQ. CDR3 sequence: CASSFRQGGEQFF. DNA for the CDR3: TGCGCCAGCAGCTTCCGACAGGGGGGCGAGCAGTTCTTC.

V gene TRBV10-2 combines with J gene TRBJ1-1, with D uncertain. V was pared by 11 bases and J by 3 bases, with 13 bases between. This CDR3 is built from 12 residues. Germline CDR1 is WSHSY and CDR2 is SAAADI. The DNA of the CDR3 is TGCGCCGTAGGGCGGGTGGACACTGAAGCTTTCTTT. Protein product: CAVGRVDTEAFF.

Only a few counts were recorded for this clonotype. CDR3: CASSIQGGASGGNEQFF. The CDR3 DNA reads as TGTGCCAGCAGCATTCAAGGAGGGGCTAGCGGGGGGAATGAGCAGTTCTTC. This rearrangement joins TRBV7-6 to TRBJ2-1; 11 bases line up with TRBD2. CDR1 is SGHVS, CDR2 FNYEAQ, per germline. CDR3 size: 17 residues. V lost 5 bases, J lost 7 bases, and 13 bases stayed unmatched. The entire variable domain, with the rest obtained from reference TRBV7-6 and TRBJ2-1, is as follows: GAGVSQSPRYKVTKRGQDVALRCDPISGHVSLYWYRQALGQGPEFLTYFNYEAQQDKSGLPNDRFSAERPEGSISTLTIQRTEQRDSAMYRCASSIQGGASGGNEQFFGPGTRLTVL.

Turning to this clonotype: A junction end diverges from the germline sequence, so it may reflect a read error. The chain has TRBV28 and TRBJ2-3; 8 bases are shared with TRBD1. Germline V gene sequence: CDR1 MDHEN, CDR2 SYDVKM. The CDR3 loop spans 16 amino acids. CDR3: CASTSRTGLHNSPLHF. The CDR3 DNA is TGTGCCAGCACCTCCCGGACAGGGCTGCATAATTCACCCCTCCACTTC. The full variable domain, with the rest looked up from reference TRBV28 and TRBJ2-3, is DVKVTQSSRYLVKRTGEKVFLECVQDMDHENMFWYRQDPGLGLRLIYFSYDVKMKEKGDIPEGYSVSREKKERFSLILESASTNQTSMYLCASTSRTGLHNSPLHFGPGTRLTVL.

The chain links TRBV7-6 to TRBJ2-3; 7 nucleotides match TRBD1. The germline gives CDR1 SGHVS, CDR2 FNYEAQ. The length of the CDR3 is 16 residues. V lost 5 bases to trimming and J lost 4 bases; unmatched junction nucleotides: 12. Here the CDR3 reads CASSRGSGQSADTQYF. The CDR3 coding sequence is TGTGCCAGCAGCAGAGGATCGGGACAGTCTGCAGATACGCAGTATTTT.

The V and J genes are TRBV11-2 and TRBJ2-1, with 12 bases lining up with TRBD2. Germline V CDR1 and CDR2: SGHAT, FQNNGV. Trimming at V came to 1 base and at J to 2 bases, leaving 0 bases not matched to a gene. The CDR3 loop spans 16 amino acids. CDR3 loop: CASSLGTSGTYNEQFF. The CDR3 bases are TGTGCCAGCAGCTTAGGGACTAGCGGGACCTACAATGAGCAGTTCTTC. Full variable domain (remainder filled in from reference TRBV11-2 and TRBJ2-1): EAGVAQSPRYKIIEKRQSVAFWCNPISGHATLYWYQQILGQGPKLLIQFQNNGVVDDSQLPKDRFSAERLKGVDSTLKIQPAKLEDSAVYLCASSLGTSGTYNEQFFGPGTRLTVL.

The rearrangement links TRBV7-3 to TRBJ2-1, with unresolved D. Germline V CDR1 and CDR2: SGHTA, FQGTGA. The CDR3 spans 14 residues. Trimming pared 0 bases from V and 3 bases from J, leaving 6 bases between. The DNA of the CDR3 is TGTGCCAGCAGCTTAACTGCAGACTACAATGAGCAGTTCTTC. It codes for CASSLTADYNEQFF.

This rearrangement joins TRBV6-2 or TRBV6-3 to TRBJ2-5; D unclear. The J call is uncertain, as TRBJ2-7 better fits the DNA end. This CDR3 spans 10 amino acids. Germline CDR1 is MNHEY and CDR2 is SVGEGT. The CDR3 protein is CASSYREQYF. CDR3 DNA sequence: TGTGCCAGCAGTTACCGCGAGCAGTACTTC.

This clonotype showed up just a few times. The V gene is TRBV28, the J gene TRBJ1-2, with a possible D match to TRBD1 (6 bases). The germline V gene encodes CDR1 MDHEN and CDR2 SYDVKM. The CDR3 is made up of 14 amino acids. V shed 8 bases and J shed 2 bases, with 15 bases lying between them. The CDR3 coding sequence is TGTGCCAGCGGAAGGGGGGGGTCCAACTATGGCTACACCTTC. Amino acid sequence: CASGRGGSNYGYTF.

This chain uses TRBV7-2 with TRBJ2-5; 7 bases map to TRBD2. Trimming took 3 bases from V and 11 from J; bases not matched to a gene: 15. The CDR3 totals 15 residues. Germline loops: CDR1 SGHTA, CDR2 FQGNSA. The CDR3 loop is CASSFSSGSYNEQYF. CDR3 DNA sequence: TGTGCCAGCAGCTTTAGTAGCGGGTCCTACAATGAGCAGTACTTC. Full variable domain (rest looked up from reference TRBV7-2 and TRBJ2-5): GAGVSQSPSNKVTEKGKDVELRCDPISGHTALYWYRQSLGQGLEFLIYFQGNSAPDKSGLPSDRFSAERTGGSVSTLTIQRTQQEDSAVYLCASSFSSGSYNEQYFGPGTRLLVL.

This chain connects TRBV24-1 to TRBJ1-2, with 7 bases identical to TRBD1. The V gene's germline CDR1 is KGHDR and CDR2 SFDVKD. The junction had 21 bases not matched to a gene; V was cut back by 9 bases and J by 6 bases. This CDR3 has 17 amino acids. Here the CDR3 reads CATQGGQTLIGPNGYTF. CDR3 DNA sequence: TGTGCCACCCAGGGGGGGCAGACACTTATTGGGCCTAATGGCTACACCTTC.

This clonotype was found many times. The CDR3 DNA reads as TGTGCCAGCAGCCAAGTACCGGCCAGGGCTGGAATAGATGAGCAGTTCTTC. It encodes CASSQVPARAGIDEQFF. V and J are TRBV4-2 and TRBJ2-1; a weak D match, TRBD1 (5 bases). V lost 1 base and J lost 8, with 21 bases in between. The CDR3 totals 17 residues. Germline V lookup: CDR1 LGHNA, CDR2 YNFKEQ.

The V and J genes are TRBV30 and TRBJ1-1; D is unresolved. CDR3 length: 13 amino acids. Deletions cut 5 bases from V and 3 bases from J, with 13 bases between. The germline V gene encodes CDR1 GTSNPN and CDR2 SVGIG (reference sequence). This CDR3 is CAWAAVADTEAFF. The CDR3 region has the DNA TGTGCCTGGGCGGCGGTCGCGGACACTGAAGCTTTCTTT.

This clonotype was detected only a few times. CDR3 residues: CASSFGHNADTQYF. The CDR3 DNA follows: TGTGCCAGCAGCTTCGGCCATAACGCAGATACGCAGTATTTT. The rearrangement joins TRBV7-3 to TRBJ2-3, with D hard to call. Germline CDR1 and CDR2: SGHTA and FQGTGA. There are 14 residues in the CDR3. Trimming pared 3 bases from V and 4 bases from J, leaving 11 bases between.

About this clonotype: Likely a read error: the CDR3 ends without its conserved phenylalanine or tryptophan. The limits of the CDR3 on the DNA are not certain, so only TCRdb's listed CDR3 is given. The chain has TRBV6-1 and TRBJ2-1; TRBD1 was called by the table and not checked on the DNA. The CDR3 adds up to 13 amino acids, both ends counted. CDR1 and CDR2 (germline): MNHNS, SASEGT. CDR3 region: CASSLGGPLHFGN.

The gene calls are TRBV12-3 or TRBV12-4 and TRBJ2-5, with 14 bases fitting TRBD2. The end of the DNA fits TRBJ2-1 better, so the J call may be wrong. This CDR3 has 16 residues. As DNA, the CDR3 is TGTGCCAGCAACTATGGACTAGCGGGAGGTTACAATGAGCAGTTCTTC. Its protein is CASNYGLAGGYNEQFF.

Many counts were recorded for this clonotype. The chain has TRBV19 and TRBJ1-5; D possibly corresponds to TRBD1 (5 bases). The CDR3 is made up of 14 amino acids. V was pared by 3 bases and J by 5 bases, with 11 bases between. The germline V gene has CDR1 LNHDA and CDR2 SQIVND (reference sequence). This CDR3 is CASSIRGWDQPQHF. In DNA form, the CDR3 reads TGTGCCAGTAGTATTAGGGGTTGGGATCAGCCCCAGCATTTT. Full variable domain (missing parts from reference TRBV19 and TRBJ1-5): DGGITQSPKYLFRKEGQNVTLSCEQNLNHDAMYWYRQDPGQGLRLIYYSQIVNDFQKGDIAEGYSVSREKKESFPLTVTSAQKNPTAFYLCASSIRGWDQPQHFGDGTRLSIL.

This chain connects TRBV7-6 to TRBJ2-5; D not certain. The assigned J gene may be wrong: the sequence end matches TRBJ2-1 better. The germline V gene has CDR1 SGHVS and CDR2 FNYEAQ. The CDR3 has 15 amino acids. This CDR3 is CASSLAWGYDNEQFF. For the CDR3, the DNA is TGTGCCAGCAGCTTAGCGTGGGGTTACGACAATGAGCAGTTCTTC.

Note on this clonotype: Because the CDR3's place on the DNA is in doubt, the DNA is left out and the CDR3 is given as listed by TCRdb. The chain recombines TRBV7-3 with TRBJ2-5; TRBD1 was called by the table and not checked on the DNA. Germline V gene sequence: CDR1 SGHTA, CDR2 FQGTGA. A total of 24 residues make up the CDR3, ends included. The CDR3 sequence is CASSLQPLDSLNYGYTFGSGTQYF.

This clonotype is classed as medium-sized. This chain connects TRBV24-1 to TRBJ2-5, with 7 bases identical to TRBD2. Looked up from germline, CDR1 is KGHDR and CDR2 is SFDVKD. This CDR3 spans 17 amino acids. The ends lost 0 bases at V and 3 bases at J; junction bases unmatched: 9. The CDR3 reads CATSDLDPGGAEETQYF. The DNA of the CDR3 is TGTGCCACCAGTGATTTGGATCCGGGAGGAGCGGAAGAGACCCAGTACTTC.

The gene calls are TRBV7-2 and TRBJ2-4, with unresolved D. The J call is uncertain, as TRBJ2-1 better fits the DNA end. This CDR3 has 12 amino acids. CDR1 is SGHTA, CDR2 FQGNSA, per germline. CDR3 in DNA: TGTGCCAGCAGCCCATACGGCAGTGAGCAGTTCTTC. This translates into CASSPYGSEQFF.